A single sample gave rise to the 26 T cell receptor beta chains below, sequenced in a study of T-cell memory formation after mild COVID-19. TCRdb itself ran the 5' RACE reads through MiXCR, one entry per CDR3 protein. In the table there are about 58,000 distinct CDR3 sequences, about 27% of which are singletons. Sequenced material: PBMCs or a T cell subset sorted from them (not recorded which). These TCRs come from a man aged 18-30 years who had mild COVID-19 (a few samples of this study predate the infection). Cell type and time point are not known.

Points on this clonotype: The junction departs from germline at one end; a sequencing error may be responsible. The CDR3 here is CATGTYEKLFF. Written as DNA, the CDR3 is TGTGCCACTGGAACTTATGAAAAACTGTTTTTT. The gene calls are TRBV19 and TRBJ1-4; no firm D call. Germline V gene data show CDR1 as LNHDA and CDR2 as SQIVND (reference sequence). The CDR3 has 11 amino acids.

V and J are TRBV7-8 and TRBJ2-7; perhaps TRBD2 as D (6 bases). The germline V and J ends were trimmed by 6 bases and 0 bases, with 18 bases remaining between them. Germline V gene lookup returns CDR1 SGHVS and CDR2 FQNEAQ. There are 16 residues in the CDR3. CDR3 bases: TGTGCCAGCAGTCCACAAAGGCGGGGCCCCTCCTACGAGCAGTACTTC. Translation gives CASSPQRRGPSYEQYF.

The CDR3, as DNA: TGTGCCAGCAGCTTATCCCCTGAAGCTTTCTTT. Translation: CASSLSPEAFF. This sequence joins TRBV7-9 and TRBJ1-1; the D is unclear. Per germline, CDR1 SEHNR and CDR2 FQNEAQ (reference sequence). V lost 2 bases and J lost 6, with 4 bases in between. The CDR3 has 11 residues. Full variable domain (rest looked up from reference TRBV7-9 and TRBJ1-1): DTGVSQNPRHKITKRGQNVTFRCDPISEHNRLYWYRQTLGQGPEFLTYFQNEAQLEKSRLLSDRFSAERPKGSFSTLEIQRTEQGDSAMYLCASSLSPEAFFGQGTRLTVV.

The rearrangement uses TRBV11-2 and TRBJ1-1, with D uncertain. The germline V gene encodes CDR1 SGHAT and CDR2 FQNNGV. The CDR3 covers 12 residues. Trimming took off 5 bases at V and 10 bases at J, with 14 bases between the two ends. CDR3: CASSPVFEGAFF. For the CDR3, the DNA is TGTGCCAGCAGCCCCGTTTTCGAGGGAGCTTTCTTT.

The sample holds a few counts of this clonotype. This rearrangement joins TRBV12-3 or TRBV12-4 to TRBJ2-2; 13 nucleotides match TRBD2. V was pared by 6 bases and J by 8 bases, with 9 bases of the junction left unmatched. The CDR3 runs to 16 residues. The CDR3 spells CASSYGLAGVTGELFF. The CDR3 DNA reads TGTGCCAGCAGCTATGGACTAGCGGGGGTTACGGGGGAGCTGTTTTTT.

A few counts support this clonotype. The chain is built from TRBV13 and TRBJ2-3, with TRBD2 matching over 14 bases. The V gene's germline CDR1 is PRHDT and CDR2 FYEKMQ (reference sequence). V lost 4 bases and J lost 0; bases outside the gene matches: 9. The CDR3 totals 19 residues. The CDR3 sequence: CASSSPTSGGAGSTDTQYF. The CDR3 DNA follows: TGTGCCAGCAGCTCCCCGACTAGCGGGGGGGCGGGGAGCACAGATACGCAGTATTTT.

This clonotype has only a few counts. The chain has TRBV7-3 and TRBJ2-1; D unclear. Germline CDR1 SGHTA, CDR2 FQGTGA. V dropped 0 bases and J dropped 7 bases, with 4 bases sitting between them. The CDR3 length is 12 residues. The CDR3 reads CASSLTGNEQFF. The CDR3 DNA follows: TGTGCCAGCAGCTTAACAGGGAATGAGCAGTTCTTC.

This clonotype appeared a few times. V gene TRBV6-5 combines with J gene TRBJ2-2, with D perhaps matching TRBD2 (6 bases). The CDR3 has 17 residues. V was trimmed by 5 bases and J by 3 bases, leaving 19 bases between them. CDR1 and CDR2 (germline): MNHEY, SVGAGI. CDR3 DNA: TGTGCCAGCAGTCCTATAGCCCCGGGGGACGACACCGGGGAGCTGTTTTTT. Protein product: CASSPIAPGDDTGELFF.

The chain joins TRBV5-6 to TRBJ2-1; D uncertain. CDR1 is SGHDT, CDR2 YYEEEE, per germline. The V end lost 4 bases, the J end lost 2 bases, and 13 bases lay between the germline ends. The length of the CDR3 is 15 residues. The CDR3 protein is CASSRQGIPYNEQFF. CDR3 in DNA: TGTGCCAGCAGCCGTCAAGGGATCCCCTACAATGAGCAGTTCTTC.

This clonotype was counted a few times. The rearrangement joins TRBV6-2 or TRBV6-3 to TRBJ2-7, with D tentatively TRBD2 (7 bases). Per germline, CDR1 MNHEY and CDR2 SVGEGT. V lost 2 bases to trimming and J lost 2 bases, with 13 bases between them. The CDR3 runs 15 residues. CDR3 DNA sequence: TGTGCCAGCAGTTACCCTGAAGGGGGGGCCTACGAGCAGTACGTC. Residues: CASSYPEGGAYEQYV.

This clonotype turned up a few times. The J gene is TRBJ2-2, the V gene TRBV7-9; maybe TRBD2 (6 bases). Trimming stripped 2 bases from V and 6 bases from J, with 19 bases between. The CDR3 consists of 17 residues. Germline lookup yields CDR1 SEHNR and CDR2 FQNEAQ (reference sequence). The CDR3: CASSLPIGGKTAGELFF. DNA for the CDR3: TGTGCCAGCAGCTTACCAATTGGGGGGAAGACGGCCGGGGAGCTGTTTTTT.

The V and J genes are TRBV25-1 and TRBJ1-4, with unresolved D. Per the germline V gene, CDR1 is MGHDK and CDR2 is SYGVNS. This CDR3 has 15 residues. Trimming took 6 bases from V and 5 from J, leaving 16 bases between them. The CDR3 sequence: CASSPGVRENEKLFF. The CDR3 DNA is TGTGCCAGCAGCCCTGGGGTTAGAGAGAATGAAAAACTGTTTTTT.

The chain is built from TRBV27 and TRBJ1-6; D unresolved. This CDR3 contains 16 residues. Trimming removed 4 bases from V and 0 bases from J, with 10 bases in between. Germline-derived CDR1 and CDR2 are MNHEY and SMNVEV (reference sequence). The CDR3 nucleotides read TGTGCCAGCAGTTCCCCCATGAGCTCCTATAATTCACCCCTCCACTTT. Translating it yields CASSSPMSSYNSPLHF.

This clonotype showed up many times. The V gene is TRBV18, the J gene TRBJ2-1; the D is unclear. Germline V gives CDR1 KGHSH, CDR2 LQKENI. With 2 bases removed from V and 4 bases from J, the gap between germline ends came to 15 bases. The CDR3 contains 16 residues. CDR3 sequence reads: CASSPGGQDPYNEQFF. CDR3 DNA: TGTGCCAGCTCACCAGGTGGGCAGGACCCTTACAATGAGCAGTTCTTC.

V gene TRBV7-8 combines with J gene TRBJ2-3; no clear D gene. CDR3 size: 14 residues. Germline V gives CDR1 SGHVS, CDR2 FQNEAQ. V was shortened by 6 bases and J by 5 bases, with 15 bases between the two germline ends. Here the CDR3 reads CASRGELGEDTQYF. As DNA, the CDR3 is TGTGCCAGCAGGGGTGAGCTGGGCGAAGATACGCAGTATTTT.

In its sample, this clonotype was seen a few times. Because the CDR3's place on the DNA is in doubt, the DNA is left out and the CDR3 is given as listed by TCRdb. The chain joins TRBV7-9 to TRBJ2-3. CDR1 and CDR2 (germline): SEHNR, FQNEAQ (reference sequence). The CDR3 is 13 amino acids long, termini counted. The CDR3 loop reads CASSEIPDIRSIF.

DNA for the CDR3: TGTGCCAGCAGCTTATTAGGGCGGGGGCATTTGGATGAGCAGTTCTTC. This sequence encodes CASSLLGRGHLDEQFF. V gene TRBV7-9 combines with J gene TRBJ2-1; weak D call: TRBD2 (7 bases). V lost 2 bases to trimming and J lost 8 bases, with 19 bases between them. This CDR3 region has 16 residues. Per the germline V gene, CDR1 is SEHNR and CDR2 is FQNEAQ (reference sequence). Full variable domain (rest looked up from reference TRBV7-9 and TRBJ2-1): DTGVSQNPRHKITKRGQNVTFRCDPISEHNRLYWYRQTLGQGPEFLTYFQNEAQLEKSRLLSDRFSAERPKGSFSTLEIQRTEQGDSAMYLCASSLLGRGHLDEQFFGPGTRLTVL.

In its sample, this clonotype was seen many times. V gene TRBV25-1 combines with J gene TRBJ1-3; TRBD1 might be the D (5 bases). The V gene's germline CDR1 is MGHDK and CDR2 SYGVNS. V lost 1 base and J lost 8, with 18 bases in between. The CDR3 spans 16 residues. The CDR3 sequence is CASSESQGPVFDTIYF. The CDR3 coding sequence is TGTGCCAGCAGTGAATCCCAGGGCCCAGTTTTTGACACCATATATTTT.

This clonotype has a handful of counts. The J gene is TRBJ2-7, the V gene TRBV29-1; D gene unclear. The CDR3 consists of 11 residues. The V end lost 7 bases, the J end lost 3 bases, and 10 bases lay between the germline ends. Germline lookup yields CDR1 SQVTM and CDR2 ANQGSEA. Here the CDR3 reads CSATELYEQYF. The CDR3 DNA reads TGCAGCGCAACAGAGCTCTACGAGCAGTACTTC.

As DNA, the CDR3 is TGCGCCAGCAGTTCGGGACAGTCCCTCTTCAGAGCTTTCTTT. Translated: CASSSGQSLFRAFF. This chain connects TRBV5-1 to TRBJ1-1; 7 bases map to TRBD1. The germline V gene has CDR1 SGHRS and CDR2 YFSETQ. With 5 bases clipped from V and 10 bases from J, the junction kept 14 bases outside the gene matches. The CDR3 contains 14 residues.

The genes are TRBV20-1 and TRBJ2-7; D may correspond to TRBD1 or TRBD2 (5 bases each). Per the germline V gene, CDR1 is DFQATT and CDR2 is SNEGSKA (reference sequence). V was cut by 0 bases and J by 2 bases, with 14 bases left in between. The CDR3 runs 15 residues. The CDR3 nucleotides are TGCAGTGCTAGAGATCGGGGCAGATCAACCTACGAGCAGTACTTC. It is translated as CSARDRGRSTYEQYF.

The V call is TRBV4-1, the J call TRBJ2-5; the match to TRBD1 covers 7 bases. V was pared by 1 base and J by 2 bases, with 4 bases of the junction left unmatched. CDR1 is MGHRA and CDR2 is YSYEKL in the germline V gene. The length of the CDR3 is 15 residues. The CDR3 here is CASSQARQGQETQYF. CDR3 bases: TGCGCCAGCAGCCAAGCGAGACAGGGACAAGAGACCCAGTACTTC.

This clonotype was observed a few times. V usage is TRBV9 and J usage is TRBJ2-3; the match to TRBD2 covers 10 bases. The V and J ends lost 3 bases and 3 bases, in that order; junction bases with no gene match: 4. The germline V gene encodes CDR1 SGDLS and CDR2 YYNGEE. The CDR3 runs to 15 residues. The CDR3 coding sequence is TGTGCCAGCAGCGGCGGGACTAGCGATACAGATACGCAGTATTTT. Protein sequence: CASSGGTSDTDTQYF.

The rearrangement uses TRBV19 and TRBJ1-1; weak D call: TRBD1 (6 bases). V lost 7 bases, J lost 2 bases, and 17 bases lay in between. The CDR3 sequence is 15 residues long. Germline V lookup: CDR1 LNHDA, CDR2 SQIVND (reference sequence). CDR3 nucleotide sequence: TGTGCCAGTAACCCTCTTGGGGGCCCTAACACTGAAGCTTTCTTT. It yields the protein CASNPLGGPNTEAFF.

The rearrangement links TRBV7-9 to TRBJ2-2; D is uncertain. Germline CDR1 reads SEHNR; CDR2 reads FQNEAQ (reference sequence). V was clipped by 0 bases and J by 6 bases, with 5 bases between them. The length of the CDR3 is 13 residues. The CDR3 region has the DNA TGTGCCAGCAGCTTAGCCCCCCCCGGGGAGCTGTTTTTT. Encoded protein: CASSLAPPGELFF. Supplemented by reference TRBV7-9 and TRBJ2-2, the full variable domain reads DTGVSQNPRHKITKRGQNVTFRCDPISEHNRLYWYRQTLGQGPEFLTYFQNEAQLEKSRLLSDRFSAERPKGSFSTLEIQRTEQGDSAMYLCASSLAPPGELFFGEGSRLTVL.

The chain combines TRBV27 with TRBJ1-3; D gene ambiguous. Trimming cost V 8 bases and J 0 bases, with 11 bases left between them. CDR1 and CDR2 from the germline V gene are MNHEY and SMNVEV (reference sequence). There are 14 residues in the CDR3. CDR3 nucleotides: TGTGCCAGCGCTCCGGTGAGCTCTGGAAACACCATATATTTT. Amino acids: CASAPVSSGNTIYF.